One and the same sample provided the 31 T cell receptor beta chains below, sequenced in a study of long-term antiretroviral therapy in people with HIV. The libraries were made with immunoSEQ v3.0 at survey level. Profiled with immunoSEQ multiplex PCR; TCRdb holds only in-frame clones, not every one. The sample lists about 25,000 clones, approximately 82% occurring once. Sequencing was performed on unsorted PBMCs, taken 3 years after starting antiretroviral therapy. The receptors stem from a man between 18 and 35 years old with HIV.

This clone was seen only once. The chain carries TRBV29-1 and TRBJ2-1, with D hard to call. The V gene lost 7 bases and the J gene lost 4 bases, with 11 bases spanning the gap. The CDR3 is 12 residues long. CDR1 is SQVTM and CDR2 is ANQGSEA in the germline V gene. The chain's CDR3 is CSGSISYNEQFF. The CDR3, as DNA: TGCAGCGGATCGATCTCTTACAATGAGCAGTTCTTC.

This rearrangement joins TRBV19 to TRBJ1-5; D might be TRBD1 (6 bases). V dropped 6 bases and J dropped 4 bases, with 19 bases sitting between them. CDR3 size: 16 residues. The germline CDR1 and CDR2 sequences are LNHDA and SQIVND (reference sequence). The CDR3 loop is CASREALQGGNQPQHF. CDR3 DNA: TGTGCCAGTAGAGAGGCACTACAAGGGGGTAATCAGCCCCAGCATTTT.

J is TRBJ1-3 and V is TRBV5-1; D uncertain. Trimming removed 4 bases from V and 0 bases from J, with 8 bases in between. CDR3 length: 14 amino acids. Germline values: CDR1 SGHRS, CDR2 YFSETQ. The CDR3 DNA reads TGCGCCAGCAGCCCGGTAGGCTCTGGAAACACCATATATTTT. This codes for CASSPVGSGNTIYF.

The chain couples TRBV6-5 to TRBJ1-6; a weak D match, TRBD1 (5 bases). This CDR3 is built from 14 residues. Per the germline V gene, CDR1 is MNHEY and CDR2 is SVGAGI. Between the trimmed V and J ends, which lost 0 bases and 8 bases, there was a span of 8 bases. The CDR3, as DNA: TGTGCCAGCAGTTACTCGGGGGTTGATTCACCCCTCCACTTT. Its protein is CASSYSGVDSPLHF.

This clone was found a few times. The CDR3 reads CASSYSSYNSPLHF. The CDR3, as DNA: TGTGCCAGCAGTTACAGCTCCTATAATTCACCCCTCCACTTT. V and J are TRBV6-5 and TRBJ1-6; D is unresolved. Germline V gives CDR1 MNHEY, CDR2 SVGAGI. With 2 bases removed from V and 0 bases from J, the gap between germline ends came to 2 bases. CDR3 size: 14 residues.

This chain connects TRBV12-5 to TRBJ1-2; D uncertain. Germline V gene data show CDR1 as LGHNT and CDR2 as FRNRAP. The length of the CDR3 is 13 residues. V dropped 6 bases and J dropped 5 bases, with 13 bases sitting between them. CDR3: CASGYTPGYGYTF. CDR3 sequence (DNA): TGTGCTAGTGGGTACACTCCTGGATATGGCTACACCTTC.

This clone was picked up one time. The chain carries TRBV28 and TRBJ2-7; 7 bases are shared with TRBD1. This CDR3 has 14 residues. Looked up from germline, CDR1 is MDHEN and CDR2 is SYDVKM. V lost 7 bases, J lost 1 base, and 7 bases stayed unmatched. The CDR3 DNA reads as TGTGCCAGCACCACGCCGGGACAGTCCTACGAGCAGTACTTC. It yields the protein CASTTPGQSYEQYF.

Here the CDR3 reads CASSHRGTRSTDTQYF. The CDR3 DNA follows: TGCGCCAGCAGCCATCGGGGGACCCGGAGCACAGATACGCAGTATTTT. The chain has TRBV5-1 and TRBJ2-3; D may be TRBD2 (6 bases). CDR3 size: 16 residues. CDR1 is SGHRS and CDR2 is YFSETQ in the germline V gene. With 4 bases removed from V and 0 bases from J, the gap between germline ends came to 15 bases. The whole variable domain, remainder taken from reference TRBV5-1 and TRBJ2-3, is KAGVTQTPRYLIKTRGQQVTLSCSPISGHRSVSWYQQTPGQGLQFLFEYFSETQRNKGNFPGRFSGRQFSNSRSEMNVSTLELGDSALYLCASSHRGTRSTDTQYFGPGTRLTVL.

The sample holds a few counts of this clone. This chain connects TRBV21-1 to TRBJ1-5; the table's D call, TRBD1, was not checked against the DNA. TRBV21-1 is a pseudogene. The CDR3 totals 17 residues. The CDR3 region has the DNA TGTGCCAGCAGCAAAGGGATAGATAACAGGTTGTATCAGCCCCAGCATTTT. As protein: CASSKGIDNRLYQPQHF.

The chain has TRBV5-4 and TRBJ1-1; possible D gene TRBD1, 6 bases. Trimming cost V 4 bases and J 7 bases, with 17 bases left between them. Looked up from germline, CDR1 is SGHNT and CDR2 is YYREEE (reference sequence). The CDR3 is 14 amino acids. The CDR3 loop reads CASSNLGTLDEAFF. The CDR3 nucleotides read TGTGCCAGCAGCAACCTAGGGACATTGGATGAAGCTTTCTTT. The full variable domain, completed using reference TRBV5-4 and TRBJ1-1, is ETGVTQSPTHLIKTRGQQVTLRCSSQSGHNTVSWYQQALGQGPQFIFQYYREEENGRGNFPPRFSGLQFPNYSSELNVNALELDDSALYLCASSNLGTLDEAFFGQGTRLTVV.

This clone has more than one count but fewer than ten. The chain carries TRBV5-4 and TRBJ2-2; D might be TRBD1 (6 bases). The CDR3 covers 15 residues. From germline, CDR1 is SGHNT and CDR2 YYREEE (reference sequence). V lost 2 bases, J lost 4 bases, and 12 bases lay in between. The CDR3 region is CASSFGQGTTGELFF. Here the CDR3 DNA reads TGTGCCAGCAGCTTTGGGCAGGGGACCACCGGGGAGCTGTTTTTT.

This clone was counted only a few times. The DNA for the CDR3 is TGTGCCACCAGCAGAACTAGCGGGGGGGCAGATACGCAGTATTTT. Its protein is CATSRTSGGADTQYF. V gene TRBV15 combines with J gene TRBJ2-3; 13 nucleotides match TRBD2. Germline trimming cut 2 bases from V and 4 bases from J; bases unmatched to any gene: 0. The CDR3 is 15 amino acids. Germline V gives CDR1 LNHNV, CDR2 YYDKDF (reference sequence).

This chain links TRBV10-1 with TRBJ1-1; no firm D call. V was trimmed by 2 bases and J by 5 bases, leaving 15 bases between them. There are 15 residues in the CDR3. CDR1 and CDR2 from the germline V gene are WNHNN and SYGVQD (reference sequence). The CDR3 spells CASSEVPGIGTEAFF. The CDR3 coding sequence is TGCGCCAGCAGTGAGGTCCCGGGAATAGGGACTGAAGCTTTCTTT.

This chain connects TRBV5-6 to TRBJ2-1; 8 bases agree with TRBD2. The V and J ends lost 1 base and 0 bases, in that order; junction bases with no gene match: 6. Germline CDR1 is SGHDT and CDR2 is YYEEEE. The CDR3 is 17 residues long. In DNA form, the CDR3 reads TGTGCCAGCAGCTTGAGTAGCGGGGTAAGCTCCTACAATGAGCAGTTCTTC. The encoded protein is CASSLSSGVSSYNEQFF.

Concerning this clone itself: Other DNA sequences of this sample code for an identical CDR3. V and J are TRBV7-9 and TRBJ1-5; D ambiguous. V lost 4 bases to trimming and J lost 5 bases, with 6 bases between them. Looked up from germline, CDR1 is SEHNR and CDR2 is FQNEAQ (reference sequence). The CDR3 spans 12 residues. In DNA, the CDR3 is TGTGCCAGCAGCTACCCCGATCAGCCCCAGCATTTT. It is translated as CASSYPDQPQHF.

This chain joins TRBV11-3 and TRBJ1-1; TRBD1 might be the D (5 bases). Between the trimmed V and J ends, which lost 3 bases and 4 bases, there was a span of 9 bases. CDR1 and CDR2 from the germline V gene are SGHNT and YENEEA. CDR3 size: 13 residues. This CDR3 is CASSFSQGTEAFF. Here the CDR3 DNA reads TGTGCCAGCAGCTTCTCCCAGGGCACTGAAGCTTTCTTT.

The rearrangement links TRBV19 to TRBJ2-7, with unresolved D. This CDR3 contains 13 residues. Trimming removed 2 bases at V and 5 bases at J, with 10 bases between. Looked up from germline, CDR1 is LNHDA and CDR2 is SQIVND (reference sequence). CDR3 residues: CASSITRLDEQYV. For the CDR3, the DNA is TGTGCCAGTAGTATAACCAGGTTAGACGAGCAGTACGTC.

The chain is built from TRBV11-3 and TRBJ2-3; no firm D call. Germline CDR1 and CDR2: SGHNT and YENEEA. V was trimmed by 5 bases and J by 1 base, leaving 7 bases between them. CDR3 length equals 13 residues. The CDR3 DNA reads TGTGCCAGCAGCAGCTGGGGCACAGATACGCAGTATTTT. Protein sequence: CASSSWGTDTQYF.

The chain links TRBV5-6 to TRBJ2-5, with 7 bases fitting TRBD1. Trimming removed 1 base from V and 1 base from J; junction bases left unmatched: 4. Per germline, CDR1 SGHDT and CDR2 YYEEEE. The CDR3 loop spans 15 amino acids. In DNA, the CDR3 is TGTGCCAGCAGCTTGCTTGGGGACAGCCAAGAGACCCAGTACTTC. This codes for CASSLLGDSQETQYF.

The V and J genes are TRBV7-2 and TRBJ1-4; D ambiguous. Germline V gives CDR1 SGHTA, CDR2 FQGNSA. This CDR3 comprises 16 residues. V was cut by 5 bases and J by 5 bases, with 18 bases left in between. For the CDR3, the DNA is TGTGCCAGCAGCCTCCATCCTGGCATACGGAATGAAAAACTGTTTTTT. Protein: CASSLHPGIRNEKLFF.

This rearrangement joins TRBV28 to TRBJ1-6; weak D call: TRBD1 (6 bases). V dropped 8 bases and J dropped 6 bases, with 14 bases sitting between them. CDR1 MDHEN and CDR2 SYDVKM come from the germline V gene. This CDR3 spans 14 amino acids. CDR3 sequence (DNA): TGTGCCAGCCGAGGACAGATGCCTAATTCACCCCTCCACTTT. Its protein product is CASRGQMPNSPLHF.

The genes are TRBV6-1 and TRBJ2-5; no firm D call. The CDR3 spans 13 residues. V dropped 6 bases and J dropped 5 bases, with 13 bases sitting between them. Germline V gives CDR1 MNHNS, CDR2 SASEGT. The CDR3 sequence is CASSLSGHETQYF. Here the CDR3 DNA reads TGTGCCAGCAGCCTTAGTGGCCACGAGACCCAGTACTTC.

This sequence joins TRBV4-1 and TRBJ2-5; TRBD1 might be the D (5 bases). Germline lookup yields CDR1 MGHRA and CDR2 YSYEKL. Trimming took 1 base from V and 2 from J, leaving 8 bases between them. This CDR3 is 14 amino acids long. The CDR3 coding sequence is TGCGCCAGCAGCCAAGTAGACAGTCAAGAGACCCAGTACTTC. Translated: CASSQVDSQETQYF.

V and J are TRBV19 and TRBJ2-1, with D perhaps matching TRBD1 or TRBD2 (5 bases each). There are 15 residues in the CDR3. The V gene's germline CDR1 is LNHDA and CDR2 SQIVND (reference sequence). V dropped 5 bases and J dropped 5 bases, with 16 bases sitting between them. CDR3 DNA: TGTGCCAGTAGTGGCGGCAGGGACCAGGACAATGAGCAGTTCTTC. Its protein product is CASSGGRDQDNEQFF.

The chain links TRBV18 to TRBJ1-3; tentative D call: TRBD1 (5 bases). This CDR3 contains 14 residues. V lost 3 bases, J lost 1 base, and 7 bases lay in between. Germline loops: CDR1 KGHSH, CDR2 LQKENI. Written as DNA, the CDR3 is TGTGCCAGCTCACCGCAGGGTTCTGGAAACACCATATATTTT. It translates to CASSPQGSGNTIYF.

V and J are TRBV2 and TRBJ2-3, with 9 bases matching TRBD1. Per the germline V gene, CDR1 is SNHLY and CDR2 is FYNNEI. The CDR3 spans 17 residues. Germline trimming cut 0 bases from V and 2 bases from J; bases unmatched to any gene: 6. The CDR3 protein is CASSEASGTGFTDTQYF. DNA for the CDR3: TGTGCCAGCAGTGAAGCTTCCGGGACAGGGTTCACAGATACGCAGTATTTT.

The rearrangement joins TRBV18 to TRBJ1-1; no reliable D call. The CDR3 consists of 16 residues. Trimming pared 0 bases from V and 4 bases from J, leaving 15 bases between. CDR1 KGHSH and CDR2 LQKENI come from the germline V gene. The DNA of the CDR3 is TGTGCCAGCTCACCACCCTCCCGAAGCGCGGTCACTGAAGCTTTCTTT. Amino acid sequence: CASSPPSRSAVTEAFF. The whole variable domain, filled in from reference TRBV18 and TRBJ1-1, reads NAGVMQNPRHLVRRRGQEARLRCSPMKGHSHVYWYRQLPEEGLKFMVYLQKENIIDESGMPKERFSAEFPKEGPSILRIQQVVRGDSAAYFCASSPPSRSAVTEAFFGQGTRLTVV.

The chain couples TRBV21-1 to TRBJ1-2. TRBV21-1 is a pseudogene locus. This CDR3 region has 17 residues. DNA of the CDR3: TGTGCCAGCAGCAAAGATATAATATCGGGGGTGTGGAATGGCTACACCTTC. Translated: CASSKDIISGVWNGYTF.

This clone showed up just once. CDR3 sequence: CASSYSGQSARNTIYF. In DNA form, the CDR3 reads TGTGCCAGCAGTTACTCCGGACAATCCGCTCGAAACACCATATATTTT. The chain is built from TRBV6-5 and TRBJ1-3; tentative D call: TRBD1 (5 bases). The V end was cut by 0 bases, the J end by 5 bases, with 14 bases between. CDR1 is MNHEY and CDR2 is SVGAGI in the germline V gene. This CDR3 region has 16 residues.

The genes are TRBV2 and TRBJ1-2; D not certain. Germline CDR1 is SNHLY and CDR2 is FYNNEI. The CDR3 consists of 11 residues. Trimming cost V 6 bases and J 7 bases, with 9 bases left between them. DNA for the CDR3: TGTGCCAGCAGGGAACCGCTTGGCTACACCTTC. As protein: CASREPLGYTF.

The V call is TRBV11-2, the J call TRBJ1-2; D gene uncertain. The CDR3 totals 12 residues. Germline V gene lookup returns CDR1 SGHAT and CDR2 FQNNGV. V was shortened by 1 base and J by 4 bases, with 4 bases between the two germline ends. The CDR3 reads CASSLVGYGYTF. In nucleotides, the CDR3 is TGTGCCAGCAGCTTAGTAGGCTATGGCTACACCTTC.